This T cell receptor beta chain was profiled in a study of T cell clonotyping in hematopoietic cell transplantation. Profiled with immunoSEQ multiplex PCR; TCRdb holds only in-frame clones, not every one. The data show about 36,000 clones, over 75% seen once. There are 11 residues in the CDR3. Germline trimming cut 8 bases from V and 8 bases from J; bases unmatched to any gene: 8. Per germline, CDR1 GTSNPN and CDR2 SVGIG (reference sequence). The sequencing input was peripheral blood mononuclear cells. The J gene is TRBJ1-2, the V gene TRBV30; 7 bases fit TRBD1. This receptor was taken from a woman between 40 and 55 years old in good health. Some clones in this sample may be carry-over from other donors' samples. CDR3 nucleotide sequence: TGTGCCAGTACAGGGGTACCCGGCTACACCTTC. This gives the protein CASTGVPGYTF.